A selection of T cell receptor beta chains follows, all from one sample in a study of blood T cell repertoires in COVID-19. The method was immunoSEQ multiplex PCR; TCRdb's version includes in-frame clones alone and lacks a portion of them. Found here are approximately 130,000 clones, about four fifths of them singletons; the top ten hold around a fifth. Sequencing was performed on peripheral blood. The receptors originated from a man older than 75 with acute or convalescent COVID-19. Both conserved end residues are part of each CDR3.

J: TRBJ2-3; V: TRBV13; length: 16; CDR3: CASSLGGLVQTDTQYF
J: TRBJ1-4; V: TRBV5-1; length: 14; CDR3: CASSYDRTGEKLFF
J: TRBJ1-1; V: TRBV20-1; length: 11; CDR3: CSAESNTEAFF
J: TRBJ1-1; V: TRBV12-3/TRBV12-4; length: 13; CDR3: CASTHTGGTEAFF
J: TRBJ1-1; V: TRBV5-6; length: 15; CDR3: CASSSTGTANTEAFF
J: TRBJ2-2; V: TRBV3-1/TRBV3-2; length: 15; CDR3: CASSQVGRGTGELFF
J: TRBJ2-7; V: TRBV30; length: 11; CDR3: CAHGTAYEQYF
J: TRBJ2-3; V: TRBV19; length: 15; CDR3: CASSIAGFNTDTQYF
J: TRBJ2-7; V: TRBV18; length: 17; CDR3: CASSPPSGWTGEYEQYF
J: TRBJ1-1; V: TRBV19; length: 14; CDR3: CASIGRGLNTEAFF